Shown below are 29 T cell receptor beta chains from a single sample sequenced in a study of T cell changes during pregnancy in multiple sclerosis. TCRdb's copy holds only in-frame clones and misses some; the assay was immunoSEQ multiplex PCR. Seen here are over 85,000 clones, roughly 90% observed once, and the top ten hold 1.5% to 2%. The input for sequencing was peripheral blood, taken in the first trimester of pregnancy. These receptors were collected from a female donor in good health, enrolled as a control in a pregnancy study.

This chain joins TRBV10-3 and TRBJ2-1, with D perhaps TRBD1 (5 bases). Deletions cut 2 bases from V and 8 bases from J, with 7 bases between. The germline V gene encodes CDR1 ENHRY and CDR2 SYGVKD. This CDR3 spans 12 amino acids. For the CDR3, the DNA is TGTGCCATCAGTGAGGTCAGGGATGAGCAGTTCTTC. It codes for CAISEVRDEQFF.

The rearrangement joins TRBV28 to TRBJ2-7; 7 bases are shared with TRBD1. The junction had 1 base not matched to a gene; V was cut back by 6 bases and J by 2 bases. The CDR3 covers 12 residues. Germline values: CDR1 MDHEN, CDR2 SYDVKM. The DNA for the CDR3 is TGTGCCAGCAGACAGGGGACCTACGAGCAGTACTTC. As protein: CASRQGTYEQYF.

This rearrangement joins TRBV30 to TRBJ2-2, with a weak D call TRBD1 (5 bases). In germline, CDR1 is GTSNPN, CDR2 SVGIG (reference sequence). The CDR3 covers 13 residues. V gave up 0 bases and J gave up 5 bases, with 7 bases separating them. CDR3 nucleotide sequence: TGTGCCTGGAGTGTAAAGGGGACCGGGGAGCTGTTTTTT. As protein: CAWSVKGTGELFF.

The chain has TRBV18 and TRBJ2-5; D may be TRBD2 (6 bases). The CDR3 sequence is 15 residues long. Germline lookup yields CDR1 KGHSH and CDR2 LQKENI. V lost 8 bases, J lost 2 bases, and 18 bases lay in between. The CDR3 region has the DNA TGTGCCAGCGCAAAGGGACGGAGGGGTCAAGAGACCCAGTACTTC. Protein sequence: CASAKGRRGQETQYF.

The V and J genes are TRBV5-4 and TRBJ1-3; unclear D gene. The ends were cut back, 1 base at V and 0 bases at J, with 14 bases in the middle. CDR3 size: 17 residues. Germline values: CDR1 SGHNT, CDR2 YYREEE (reference sequence). As DNA, the CDR3 is TGTGCCAGCAGCTTGTATTTAGGAGTGGGCTCTGGAAACACCATATATTTT. It is translated as CASSLYLGVGSGNTIYF.

The genes are TRBV11-2 and TRBJ1-2; D is possibly TRBD1 (5 bases). CDR1 SGHAT and CDR2 FQNNGV come from the germline V gene. The length of the CDR3 is 16 residues. V was clipped by 4 bases and J by 6 bases, with 21 bases between them. The CDR3: CASSSPRWGGVDGYTF. The CDR3 bases are TGTGCCAGCAGCTCTCCTAGGTGGGGGGGTGTTGATGGCTACACCTTC.

As DNA, the CDR3 is TGTGCCAGCAGCTTATTGGGACAGGGAAACTATGGCTACACCTTC. Translating gives CASSLLGQGNYGYTF. The V and J genes are TRBV7-8 and TRBJ1-2, with TRBD1 matching 9 bases. Germline V lookup: CDR1 SGHVS, CDR2 FQNEAQ. Trimming removed 2 bases from V and 2 bases from J; junction bases left unmatched: 3. This CDR3 is built from 15 residues.

The chain combines TRBV9 with TRBJ1-2; D is possibly TRBD1 (6 bases). This CDR3 is 14 amino acids long. The V gene's germline CDR1 is SGDLS and CDR2 YYNGEE. Trimming cost V 3 bases and J 0 bases, with 9 bases left between them. CDR3 bases: TGTGCCAGCAGCGCTTCAGGGGCTAACTATGGCTACACCTTC. This gives the protein CASSASGANYGYTF.

The V and J genes are TRBV13 and TRBJ2-1, with TRBD2 identical over 7 bases. V lost 4 bases, J lost 6 bases, and 9 bases stayed unmatched. Looked up from germline, CDR1 is PRHDT and CDR2 is FYEKMQ (reference sequence). The CDR3 contains 15 residues. For the CDR3, the DNA is TGTGCCAGCAGCTCTCCTAGCGGTCTGTTCAATGAGCAGTTCTTC. It yields the protein CASSSPSGLFNEQFF.

The chain combines TRBV28 with TRBJ2-3; TRBD2 agrees at 10 bases. Germline values: CDR1 MDHEN, CDR2 SYDVKM. V gave up 11 bases and J gave up 5 bases; unmatched junction bases: 13. The CDR3 has 15 amino acids. The CDR3 loop is CASNIRLAGGDTQYF. The CDR3 DNA reads TGTGCCTCAAACATCCGACTAGCGGGTGGAGATACGCAGTATTTT.

J is TRBJ1-5 and V is TRBV4-2; D might be TRBD1 (5 bases). Trimming cost V 4 bases and J 0 bases, with 16 bases left between them. CDR1 is LGHNA and CDR2 is YNFKEQ in the germline V gene. The CDR3 covers 17 residues. The DNA for the CDR3 is TGTGCCAGCAGCCCGGCTGAGAGACAGAATAGCAATCAGCCCCAGCATTTT. Protein sequence: CASSPAERQNSNQPQHF.

This chain joins TRBV4-3 and TRBJ2-1; TRBD1 matches 7 bases. This CDR3 has 16 amino acids. Per the germline V gene, CDR1 is LGHNA and CDR2 is YSLEER. V dropped 0 bases and J dropped 3; count of bases not matched to a gene: 5. The CDR3 coding sequence is TGCGCCAGCAGCCAAGAGGAGACAGGGTTCTACAATGAGCAGTTCTTC. This codes for CASSQEETGFYNEQFF.

V is TRBV11-2 and J is TRBJ2-1, with 12 positions matching TRBD2. This CDR3 is built from 17 residues. Looked up from germline, CDR1 is SGHAT and CDR2 is FQNNGV. Trimming took 3 bases from V and 4 from J; bases not matched to a gene: 7. The CDR3 DNA reads as TGTGCCAGCAGCTTCGACGGACTAGCGGGAAGATACAATGAGCAGTTCTTC. It encodes CASSFDGLAGRYNEQFF. Looking up the rest from reference TRBV11-2 and TRBJ2-1 gives the full variable domain: EAGVAQSPRYKIIEKRQSVAFWCNPISGHATLYWYQQILGQGPKLLIQFQNNGVVDDSQLPKDRFSAERLKGVDSTLKIQPAKLEDSAVYLCASSFDGLAGRYNEQFFGPGTRLTVL.

The chain is built from TRBV12-5 and TRBJ1-5; 10 nucleotides agree with TRBD1. The CDR3 consists of 15 residues. Unmatched junction bases numbered 2, after V lost 5 bases and J lost 1 base. From germline, CDR1 is LGHNT and CDR2 FRNRAP. The DNA of the CDR3 is TGTGCTAGTGGTCCGGGACAGGGGAGCAATCAGCCCCAGCATTTT. This translates into CASGPGQGSNQPQHF.

As regards this clone: At one end the junction does not follow the germline gene, possibly because of a read error. This sequence joins TRBV11-2 and TRBJ2-1; the match to TRBD1 covers 8 bases. CDR3 length: 15 residues. Germline CDR1 reads SGHAT; CDR2 reads FQNNGV. Here the CDR3 DNA reads TGTGCCAGCAGCTTCGGACAGGGATCCTTCAATGAGCAGTTCTTC. It codes for CASSFGQGSFNEQFF.

Only a few counts were recorded for this clone. This sequence joins TRBV4-1 and TRBJ1-2, with D perhaps matching TRBD1 (6 bases). The V end was cut by 4 bases, the J end by 0 bases, with 12 bases between. Germline CDR1 is MGHRA and CDR2 is YSYEKL. This CDR3 region has 15 residues. The DNA of the CDR3 is TGCGCCAGCAGCCTAGGGACACCTACTAACTATGGCTACACCTTC. Protein sequence: CASSLGTPTNYGYTF.

The V call is TRBV5-1, the J call TRBJ1-2; TRBD1 is a possible D gene (6 bases). V lost 8 bases and J 4 bases, leaving 27 bases between the germline ends. The CDR3 covers 17 residues. The V gene's germline CDR1 is SGHRS and CDR2 YFSETQ. The DNA for the CDR3 is TGCGCCAGAACGGGCGGACAGCGGTCGCACCAAATCTATGGCTACACCTTC. Translation: CARTGGQRSHQIYGYTF.

The rearrangement uses TRBV7-6 and TRBJ1-2; 7 bases align to TRBD1. Germline lookup yields CDR1 SGHVS and CDR2 FNYEAQ. CDR3 length: 18 residues. V dropped 5 bases and J dropped 3; count of bases not matched to a gene: 18. CDR3 sequence reads: CASSALPFIGTVYYGYTF. CDR3 bases: TGTGCCAGCAGCGCATTACCTTTTATTGGGACAGTCTACTATGGCTACACCTTC.

This clone appeared once. The V and J genes are TRBV30 and TRBJ2-2; the D gene is possibly TRBD2 (5 bases). Germline-derived CDR1 and CDR2 are GTSNPN and SVGIG (reference sequence). The ends were cut back, 8 bases at V and 7 bases at J, with 17 bases in the middle. There are 13 residues in the CDR3. The CDR3 nucleotides read TGTGCCCAACGACCAACGGGGATCGGGGAGCTGTTTTTT. It is translated as CAQRPTGIGELFF.

This clone showed up just once. The chain has TRBV6-1 and TRBJ2-1, with 8 bases identical to TRBD2. V dropped 1 base and J dropped 5; count of bases not matched to a gene: 4. Germline CDR1 and CDR2: MNHNS and SASEGT. The CDR3 is made up of 15 amino acids. CDR3 protein: CASSEVRGANNEQFF. CDR3 DNA sequence: TGTGCCAGCAGTGAAGTGCGGGGGGCGAACAATGAGCAGTTCTTC.

The chain links TRBV27 to TRBJ2-7; 7 nucleotides line up with TRBD1. CDR1 MNHEY and CDR2 SMNVEV come from the germline V gene (reference sequence). CDR3 length: 15 amino acids. V shed 5 bases, J shed 2 bases, and the junction held 9 bases outside the gene matches. The CDR3 reads CASSLLLGGTYEQYF. CDR3 bases: TGTGCCAGCAGTCTCCTCTTAGGGGGCACCTACGAGCAGTACTTC.

The CDR3 sequence is CASSDSFDGYTF. Here the CDR3 DNA reads TGTGCCAGCAGCGACAGTTTCGATGGCTACACCTTC. V is TRBV27 and J is TRBJ1-2, with a weak D call TRBD1 (5 bases). The CDR3 contains 12 residues. Deletions cut 6 bases from V and 6 bases from J, with 11 bases between. Germline CDR1 reads MNHEY; CDR2 reads SMNVEV (reference sequence).

The genes are TRBV4-2 and TRBJ1-4; D ambiguous. Trimming removed 2 bases from V and 4 bases from J, with 11 bases in between. The CDR3 is made up of 15 amino acids. The germline gives CDR1 LGHNA, CDR2 YNFKEQ. CDR3 in DNA: TGTGCCAGCAGCCAATTTCTCGGTGGTAATGAAAAACTGTTTTTT. It is translated as CASSQFLGGNEKLFF.

In its sample, this clone was seen once. The V gene is TRBV2, the J gene TRBJ1-3; no definite D call. Trimming left V 7 bases short and J 2 bases short, with 15 bases between. Germline CDR1 is SNHLY and CDR2 is FYNNEI. The CDR3 totals 15 residues. CDR3: CASTDRGRAGNTIYF. Written as DNA, the CDR3 is TGTGCCAGCACTGACCGCGGGAGAGCTGGAAACACCATATATTTT.

This clone was recorded once. The CDR3 does not close with the conserved phenylalanine or tryptophan, likely indicating a read error. The DNA is left out, because the CDR3 cannot be placed on it with certainty; the CDR3 is given as TCRdb lists it. V is TRBV11-2 and J is TRBJ1-1. Germline-derived CDR1 and CDR2 are SGHAT and FQNNGV. Inclusive of both ends, the CDR3 amounts to 9 amino acids. Here the CDR3 reads CASSLPRWS.

V usage is TRBV5-6 and J usage is TRBJ2-7; 9 bases map to TRBD2. Germline CDR1 SGHDT, CDR2 YYEEEE. J lost 6 bases, V lost 1 base, and 5 bases had no gene match. The CDR3 spans 14 residues. CDR3 nucleotide sequence: TGTGCCAGCAGCTTGTTGGTAGCGGGGGCCGAGCAGTACTTC. This gives the protein CASSLLVAGAEQYF.

The chain joins TRBV6-4 to TRBJ2-1; unclear D gene. V lost 5 bases to trimming and J lost 0 bases, with 8 bases between them. The CDR3 is 14 amino acids. Germline V gives CDR1 MRHNA, CDR2 SNTAGT. CDR3 loop: CASSKSLSYNEQFF. The CDR3 region has the DNA TGTGCCAGCAGTAAAAGCCTCTCCTACAATGAGCAGTTCTTC.

This chain connects TRBV19 to TRBJ1-1; a weak D match, TRBD1 (5 bases). The CDR3 sequence is 14 residues long. Trimming took off 3 bases at V and 1 base at J, with 9 bases between the two ends. Germline assignment: CDR1 LNHDA and CDR2 SQIVND (reference sequence). CDR3 nucleotides: TGTGCCAGTAGTATTGTCCAGGGGAACACTGAAGCTTTCTTT. Its protein product is CASSIVQGNTEAFF.

A note on this clone: Within the sample, other DNA sequences also encode this same CDR3. V gene TRBV5-1 combines with J gene TRBJ1-4; D might be TRBD1 (6 bases). The CDR3 sequence is 14 residues long. Between the trimmed V and J ends, which lost 4 bases and 5 bases, there was a span of 12 bases. CDR1 and CDR2 from the germline V gene are SGHRS and YFSETQ. CDR3 sequence: CASSLDSRNEKLFF. The CDR3 DNA sequence: TGCGCCAGCAGCCTGGACAGCAGAAATGAAAAACTGTTTTTT.